This passage covers 21 T cell receptor beta chains from one sample sequenced in a study of blood T cell repertoires in COVID-19. Some clones are missing from TCRdb's copy, which holds only in-frame ones; the method was immunoSEQ multiplex PCR. The sample carries tens of thousands of clones, over 70% recorded once. The sequenced sample consisted of peripheral blood. The receptors originated from a man at least 80 years old with active or convalescent COVID-19.

The gene calls are TRBV6-5 and TRBJ2-2; 8 positions match TRBD1. Germline V gene data show CDR1 as MNHEY and CDR2 as SVGAGI. The CDR3 loop spans 15 amino acids. V was clipped by 10 bases and J by 1 base; unmatched bases: 8. The CDR3: CATRQGALNTGELFF. CDR3 sequence (DNA): TGTGCCACCCGGCAGGGGGCTTTGAACACCGGGGAGCTGTTTTTT.

The J gene is TRBJ1-5, the V gene TRBV7-8, with TRBD1 identical over 8 bases. The junction had 10 bases not matched to a gene; V was cut back by 4 bases and J by 5 bases. There are 16 residues in the CDR3. The germline V gene has CDR1 SGHVS and CDR2 FQNEAQ. Written as DNA, the CDR3 is TGTGCCAGCAGCTCGGTTGTGGGACAGGCCGATCAGCCCCAGCATTTT. Amino acid sequence: CASSSVVGQADQPQHF.

This chain connects TRBV6-6 to TRBJ2-7, with D hard to call. Germline lookup yields CDR1 MNHNY and CDR2 SVGAGI (reference sequence). This CDR3 contains 12 residues. V lost 5 bases to trimming and J lost 3 bases, with 8 bases between them. In DNA, the CDR3 is TGTGCCAGCAGTCCCCTAGGCTACGAGCAGTACTTC. Amino acid sequence: CASSPLGYEQYF.

This chain links TRBV21-1 with TRBJ2-7; no DNA check was done on the table's D call, TRBD1. TRBV21-1 is noted as a pseudogene. This CDR3 region has 16 residues. The CDR3 DNA reads as TGTGCCAGCAGCAAAGTAGATAGTCAGGGGGCCTACGAGCAGTACTTC. Protein sequence: CASSKVDSQGAYEQYF.

The V call is TRBV2, the J call TRBJ1-4; maybe TRBD1 (6 bases). The length of the CDR3 is 16 residues. Germline lookup yields CDR1 SNHLY and CDR2 FYNNEI. Trimming took 5 bases from V and 7 from J, leaving 20 bases between them. The CDR3 loop reads CASSPLQGQNSEKLFF. The CDR3 bases are TGTGCCAGCAGTCCGCTACAGGGTCAGAACTCTGAAAAACTGTTTTTT. The full variable domain, completed using reference TRBV2 and TRBJ1-4, is EPEVTQTPSHQVTQMGQEVILRCVPISNHLYFYWYRQILGQKVEFLVSFYNNEISEKSEIFDDQFSVERPDGSNFTLKIRSTKLEDSAMYFCASSPLQGQNSEKLFFGSGTQLSVL.

This rearrangement joins TRBV7-2 to TRBJ1-2; D perhaps matches TRBD1 (5 bases). Trimming left V 2 bases short and J 6 bases short, with 19 bases between. This CDR3 contains 16 residues. The V gene's germline CDR1 is SGHTA and CDR2 FQGNSA. The CDR3 DNA follows: TGTGCCAGCAGCTTAAGAGGAGTTAACAGGAGGGATGGCTACACCTTC. It is translated as CASSLRGVNRRDGYTF.

This chain links TRBV30 with TRBJ1-3, with D perhaps matching TRBD1 (6 bases). Germline CDR1 GTSNPN, CDR2 SVGIG (reference sequence). With 3 bases removed from V and 2 bases from J, the gap between germline ends came to 17 bases. CDR3 length: 16 amino acids. The CDR3 loop is CAWSQDVGTTGNTIYF. The CDR3 DNA is TGTGCCTGGAGCCAGGATGTGGGGACAACTGGAAACACCATATATTTT. The full variable domain, its missing parts supplied by reference TRBV30 and TRBJ1-3, is SQTIHQWPATLVQPVGSPLSLECTVEGTSNPNLYWYRQAAGRGLQLLFYSVGIGQISSEVPQNLSASRPQDRQFILSSKKLLLSDSGFYLCAWSQDVGTTGNTIYFGEGSWLTVV.

The CDR3 coding sequence is TGTGCCAGCAGCTCCCTGACAGGGACGGCAGATACGCAGTATTTT. Translation gives CASSSLTGTADTQYF. The V gene is TRBV5-8, the J gene TRBJ2-3; 7 nucleotides match TRBD1. Germline-derived CDR1 and CDR2 are SGHTS and YDEGEE. V trimming: 3 bases; J trimming: 4 bases; junction bases outside the gene matches: 8. The length of the CDR3 is 15 residues.

The genes are TRBV7-2 and TRBJ2-3; TRBD1 is a possible D gene (5 bases). This CDR3 has 18 residues. The germline V gene has CDR1 SGHTA and CDR2 FQGNSA. Trimming stripped 3 bases from V and 0 bases from J, with 19 bases between. DNA for the CDR3: TGTGCCAGCAGCTTGCGATCCAGTAGGGGCCTTAGCACAGATACGCAGTATTTT. It translates to CASSLRSSRGLSTDTQYF.

This chain uses TRBV5-1 with TRBJ2-7, with 8 bases matching TRBD1. Per germline, CDR1 SGHRS and CDR2 YFSETQ. CDR3 size: 13 residues. The V and J ends lost 4 bases and 3 bases, in that order; junction bases with no gene match: 3. DNA of the CDR3: TGCGCCAGCAGCAGGGGACAGGACTACGAGCAGTACTTC. It specifies CASSRGQDYEQYF.

In its sample, this clone was seen once. V usage is TRBV11-2 and J usage is TRBJ2-7; possibly TRBD2 for D (6 bases). Germline V CDR1 and CDR2: SGHAT, FQNNGV. This CDR3 comprises 14 residues. Between the trimmed V and J ends, which lost 4 bases and 6 bases, there was a span of 16 bases. The CDR3 DNA reads as TGTGCCAGCAGCTCAATCCGACTAGTAAGCGAGCAGTACTTC. This gives the protein CASSSIRLVSEQYF. The full variable domain, rest sourced from reference TRBV11-2 and TRBJ2-7, is EAGVAQSPRYKIIEKRQSVAFWCNPISGHATLYWYQQILGQGPKLLIQFQNNGVVDDSQLPKDRFSAERLKGVDSTLKIQPAKLEDSAVYLCASSSIRLVSEQYFGPGTRLTVT.

The V gene is TRBV25-1, the J gene TRBJ1-2; 9 nucleotides agree with TRBD1. From germline, CDR1 is MGHDK and CDR2 SYGVNS. CDR3 length: 15 amino acids. V was pared by 6 bases and J by 10 bases, with 15 bases of the junction left unmatched. The CDR3 DNA follows: TGTGCCAGCAGCCCCGTGGACAGGGGATTGGTGTACTACACCTTC. As protein: CASSPVDRGLVYYTF.

This sequence joins TRBV5-1 and TRBJ1-4, with D possibly matching TRBD1 (5 bases). V lost 5 bases and J 0 bases, leaving 8 bases between the germline ends. In germline, CDR1 is SGHRS, CDR2 YFSETQ. The CDR3 totals 14 residues. CDR3 protein: CASSQGSTNEKLFF. In DNA, the CDR3 is TGCGCCAGCAGTCAGGGATCAACTAATGAAAAACTGTTTTTT.

This chain uses TRBV27 with TRBJ1-2, with TRBD1 identical over 7 bases. The V segment lost 8 bases and the J segment 4 bases; nucleotides outside the gene matches: 13. The germline V gene has CDR1 MNHEY and CDR2 SMNVEV (reference sequence). The CDR3 consists of 15 residues. CDR3 DNA sequence: TGTGCCAGCGGTTGGTTGGAGGGGGCTCGCTATGGCTACACCTTC. It is translated as CASGWLEGARYGYTF.

J is TRBJ2-5 and V is TRBV18, with 8 positions matching TRBD1. V lost 3 bases, J lost 5 bases, and 5 bases stayed unmatched. CDR3 length: 14 amino acids. CDR1 and CDR2 (germline): KGHSH, LQKENI. The CDR3 spells CASSPPTGAETQYF. CDR3 nucleotides: TGTGCCAGCTCACCCCCGACAGGGGCGGAGACCCAGTACTTC.

The chain links TRBV2 to TRBJ1-2; a weak D match, TRBD1 (5 bases). Trimming shortened V by 7 bases and J by 0 bases, and 9 bases separated the two germline ends. The CDR3 consists of 13 residues. Germline CDR1 reads SNHLY; CDR2 reads FYNNEI. The CDR3 DNA follows: TGTGCCAGCACGGGGGTATCTAACTATGGCTACACCTTC. Translating gives CASTGVSNYGYTF.

The chain couples TRBV19 to TRBJ1-5; the D is unclear. V was trimmed by 7 bases and J by 3 bases, leaving 10 bases between them. Germline V gene sequence: CDR1 LNHDA, CDR2 SQIVND (reference sequence). The CDR3 is made up of 13 amino acids. In DNA, the CDR3 is TGTGCCAGTAACGCCAGGATCAATCAGCCCCAGCATTTT. Translated, it gives CASNARINQPQHF.

This clone was detected only a few times. The rearrangement uses TRBV7-3 and TRBJ1-1; 12 bases map to TRBD1. Germline-derived CDR1 and CDR2 are SGHTA and FQGTGA. Trimming cost V 1 base and J 10 bases; bases outside gene matches: 7. This CDR3 spans 15 amino acids. The CDR3 reads CASSLNQGQGARAFF. The CDR3, as DNA: TGTGCCAGCAGCTTAAATCAGGGACAGGGGGCGCGAGCTTTCTTT. Complete variable domain (other parts from reference TRBV7-3 and TRBJ1-1): GAGVSQTPSNKVTEKGKYVELRCDPISGHTALYWYRQSLGQGPEFLIYFQGTGAADDSGLPNDRFFAVRPEGSVSTLKIQRTERGDSAVYLCASSLNQGQGARAFFGQGTRLTVV.

The genes are TRBV10-3 and TRBJ2-6; 9 nucleotides line up with TRBD1. The V gene end was trimmed by 10 bases and the J gene end by 0 bases; junction bases not matched to a gene: 10. The CDR3 loop spans 17 amino acids. The germline V gene encodes CDR1 ENHRY and CDR2 SYGVKD. The chain's CDR3 is CATRQGGSYSGANVLTF. The CDR3 nucleotides read TGTGCCACCAGACAGGGGGGGAGTTACTCTGGGGCCAACGTCCTGACTTTC.

The V gene is TRBV7-3, the J gene TRBJ2-3; 7 positions match TRBD2. This CDR3 comprises 15 residues. Germline V gene lookup returns CDR1 SGHTA and CDR2 FQGTGA. The J segment lost 4 bases and the V segment lost 1 base, leaving 5 bases of the junction unmatched. The CDR3 is CASSLSGLVADTQYF. Written as DNA, the CDR3 is TGTGCCAGCAGCTTAAGTGGACTAGTAGCAGATACGCAGTATTTT.

The chain links TRBV11-3 to TRBJ2-2; D is perhaps TRBD1 (5 bases). Germline-derived CDR1 and CDR2 are SGHNT and YENEEA. CDR3 length: 12 amino acids. V dropped 3 bases and J dropped 6 bases, with 5 bases sitting between them. CDR3 in amino acids: CASSLGPGELFF. CDR3 DNA: TGTGCCAGCAGCTTGGGGCCCGGGGAGCTGTTTTTT.